The subject of this entry is one T cell receptor beta chain. Its specificity is not known. Via the markers CD45RO/CCR7/CD25/CD127/CD95/CD27, stem cell-like memory, regulatory, central memory and naive CD4+ cells were sorted. The sample belongs to a study of beta chain features in type 1 diabetes. Study-level points and caveats: All four CD4+ subsets from Type 1 diabetes patients carried moderately but significantly shorter TCRB CDR3s.

Expressed TCRB transcripts were sequenced because the entire RNA isolate underwent reverse transcription. Sequencing used immunoSEQ multiplex PCR; TCRdb keeps in-frame clones, though not all of them. The sample consists of around 250,000 clones, approximately 15% of them appearing once. The sample comprised naive CD4+ T cells from blood. The clonotype was recovered from a man aged 30 to 39 with type 1 diabetes.

This chain's CDR3 is CASSQDNWSGYTF. CDR3 DNA sequence: TGCGCCAGCAGCCAAGATAACTGGTCTGGCTACACCTTC. The chain is built from TRBV4-1 and TRBJ1-2; D gene unclear. Trimming shortened V by 0 bases and J by 7 bases, and 9 bases separated the two germline ends. Germline V gene lookup returns CDR1 MGHRA and CDR2 YSYEKL. CDR3 length: 13 residues.